Included here is one T cell receptor beta chain sequence, with context. The antigen remains unidentified. The ends were cut back, 3 bases at V and 4 bases at J, with 15 bases in the middle. CDR1 and CDR2 from the germline V gene are MDHEN and SYDVKM. The CDR3 runs 15 residues. Naive CD8 cells, CD45RO-negative and positively selected for CCR7, excluded terminally differentiated effector memory CD45RA+ cells. The entry originates in a study of shared clonotypes between healthy human individuals. In the study overall: Researchers assigned three CD4 naive, three CD4 memory, two CD8 naive and one CD8 memory plate to each donor.

Here immunoSEQ multiplex PCR was the method, and the copy in TCRdb shows in-frame clones only, minus some. The table shows millions of clones, with roughly 91% occurring only once. Study-wide points: Four donors shared around 5.1% of their naive CD4 clonotypes. Relative to their counterparts shared across all four donors, non-shared clonotypes exhibited diminished generation probabilities. Rarefaction gave evidence that sorted-subset sequencing remained incomplete despite large depth.

This sequence was found in a man younger than 35 in good health. Some clones in this sample may be carry-over from other donors' samples. V and J are TRBV28 and TRBJ1-2; D gene unclear. Sequenced sample: naive CD8+ T cells from PBMCs. Written as DNA, the CDR3 is TGTGCCAGCAGTTTCTTGGTCTCCCCATCCTATGGCTACACCTTC. This sequence encodes CASSFLVSPSYGYTF.